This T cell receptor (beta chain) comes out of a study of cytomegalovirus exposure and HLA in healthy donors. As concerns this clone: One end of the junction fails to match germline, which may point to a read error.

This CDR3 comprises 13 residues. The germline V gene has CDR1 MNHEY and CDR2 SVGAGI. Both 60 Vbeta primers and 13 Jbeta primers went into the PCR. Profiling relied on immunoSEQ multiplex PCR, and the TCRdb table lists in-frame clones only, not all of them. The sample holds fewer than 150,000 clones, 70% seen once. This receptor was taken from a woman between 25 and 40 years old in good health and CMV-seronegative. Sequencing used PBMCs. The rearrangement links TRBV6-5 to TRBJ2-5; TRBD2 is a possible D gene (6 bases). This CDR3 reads CASSYFLDQGRHF. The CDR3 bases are TGTGCCAGCAGTTACTTTCTCGACCAAGGGAGGCACTTC.